This paragraph reports one T cell receptor beta chain. What it binds is not known. These data come from a study of long-term antiretroviral therapy in people with HIV. Looking at the study overall: Samples from the earliest time points predate the 2015 immediate-ART recommendation by about a decade. Points from the study as a whole: Compared with controls, HIV repertoires showed narrower CDR3 length ranges.

The assay, immunoSEQ v3.0, was run at survey level. TCRdb's table, derived via immunoSEQ multiplex PCR, lists solely in-frame clones and lacks some. The data contain some 25,000 clones, approximately 88% of them seen just once; the ten biggest clones take up about 16%. There was at least one pre-ART PBMC sample for each donor, plus at least two post-ART PBMC samples. The trim removed 6 bases at V and 5 bases at J, leaving 10 bases unmatched. The CDR3 sequence is 15 residues long. CDR1 is MNHNS and CDR2 is SASEGT in the germline V gene. The source was unsorted PBMCs, collected approximately 4.3 years after starting antiretroviral therapy. The chain employs TRBV6-1 and TRBJ2-5; 9 bases align to TRBD2. This receptor was identified in a man between 25 and 39 years old with HIV. CDR3 in DNA: TGTGCCAGCAGATTGAGTAGCGGGGGTCTGGAGACCCAGTACTTC. It is translated as CASRLSSGGLETQYF.